This TCR beta chain was observed in a study of blood T cell repertoires in COVID-19. Turning to the study itself: The United States, Italy and Spain provided the acute and convalescent COVID-19 samples. The cDNA or gDNA used as material had been derived from T cells, B-cell-depleted T cells, or PBMCs.

The data were produced by immunoSEQ multiplex PCR, yet TCRdb's version contains in-frame clones alone and is incomplete. The data hold approximately 400,000 clones, with more than 75% observed a single time. The sequence was obtained from a woman younger than 35 who had recovered from COVID-19. Sequences were obtained from PBMCs or T cells enriched from blood (not recorded which).

The CDR3 nucleotides are TGTGCCAGCAGCTTAGACGGGACAGGAGAAACCTACGAGATGAACACTGAAGCTTTCTTT. It translates to CASSLDGTGETYEMNTEAFF. This rearrangement joins TRBV11-3 to TRBJ1-1; the match to TRBD1 covers 8 bases. Per germline, CDR1 SGHNT and CDR2 YENEEA. The CDR3 is 20 amino acids. The V and J ends lost 0 bases and 0 bases, in that order; junction bases with no gene match: 15.